What follows are 20 T cell receptor beta chains derived from one specimen sequenced in a study of blood T cell repertoires in COVID-19. TCRdb's table, derived via immunoSEQ multiplex PCR, lists solely in-frame clones and lacks some. The sample records 52,000 or so clones, roughly 86% being singletons. Sequenced sample: peripheral blood. The source is a man aged 55 to 70 with active COVID-19.

The chain is built from TRBV12-5 and TRBJ2-1; D gene ambiguous. V lost 6 bases and J lost 11, with 17 bases in between. The length of the CDR3 is 13 residues. Germline assignment: CDR1 LGHNT and CDR2 FRNRAP. The CDR3 DNA reads as TGTGCTAGTGGCCCCGACAAGTCACATAAGCAGTTCTTC. It translates to CASGPDKSHKQFF.

This chain uses TRBV11-2 with TRBJ1-3; D possibly corresponds to TRBD1 (6 bases). V was cut by 1 base and J by 4 bases, with 11 bases left in between. The CDR3 sequence is 15 residues long. The germline CDR1 and CDR2 sequences are SGHAT and FQNNGV. The DNA for the CDR3 is TGTGCCAGCAGCTTAGCTGCAGGGGTAGGAAACACCATATATTTT. This sequence encodes CASSLAAGVGNTIYF.

This chain uses TRBV11-3 with TRBJ2-1; TRBD2 matches at 12 bases. The germline gives CDR1 SGHNT, CDR2 YENEEA. V lost 0 bases, J lost 8 bases, and 11 bases stayed unmatched. This CDR3 spans 18 amino acids. CDR3 DNA sequence: TGTGCCAGCAGCTTAGAGGGATTCCTAGCGGGAGGGACGGATGAGCAGTTCTTC. Its protein product is CASSLEGFLAGGTDEQFF.

The V gene is TRBV27, the J gene TRBJ2-7; 8 nucleotides line up with TRBD2. The germline gives CDR1 MNHEY, CDR2 SMNVEV (reference sequence). The CDR3 covers 18 residues. Trimming took 5 bases from V and 4 from J; bases not matched to a gene: 19. The CDR3 spells CASSRTRLRSPGGYEQYF. The CDR3 DNA follows: TGTGCCAGCAGTCGGACTAGATTGCGGAGTCCGGGGGGGTACGAGCAGTACTTC.

This clone was found once. This chain uses TRBV23-1 with TRBJ2-3, with TRBD2 matching 8 bases. TRBV23-1 is placed among ORFs of uncertain function. The ends lost 0 bases at V and 2 bases at J; junction bases unmatched: 4. The CDR3 extends over 16 amino acids. DNA for the CDR3: TGCGCCAGCAGTCAATCGAGCGGGAGCCCCACAGATACGCAGTATTTT. Its translation: CASSQSSGSPTDTQYF.

The genes are TRBV29-1 and TRBJ2-7; 15 bases match TRBD2. Germline V gene sequence: CDR1 SQVTM, CDR2 ANQGSEA. The CDR3 totals 14 residues. Trimming cost V 7 bases and J 3 bases; bases outside gene matches: 4. This CDR3 reads CSAGLAGGGYEQYF. The CDR3, as DNA: TGCAGCGCCGGACTAGCGGGAGGGGGCTACGAGCAGTACTTC.

V is TRBV23-1 and J is TRBJ2-1, with 9 bases identical to TRBD1. TRBV23-1 is an ORF, with its function uncertain. The ends lost 7 bases at V and 0 bases at J; junction bases unmatched: 19. This CDR3 region has 20 residues. CDR3 sequence: CASTQRRDRETASSYNEQFF. The CDR3 DNA reads TGCGCCAGCACCCAGAGGAGGGACAGGGAAACAGCCAGCTCCTACAATGAGCAGTTCTTC.

This sequence joins TRBV6-5 and TRBJ1-1; 11 nucleotides line up with TRBD1. Losses at the gene ends were 0 bases for V and 4 bases for J; bases not matched to a gene: 1. This CDR3 spans 15 amino acids. Germline assignment: CDR1 MNHEY and CDR2 SVGAGI. The CDR3 nucleotides are TGTGCCAGCAGTTACTCGGGGACAGGGGGCACTGAAGCTTTCTTT. Amino acid sequence: CASSYSGTGGTEAFF.

The J gene is TRBJ2-1, the V gene TRBV27; 12 bases are shared with TRBD1. Germline CDR1 reads MNHEY; CDR2 reads SMNVEV (reference sequence). The length of the CDR3 is 14 residues. With V trimmed by 3 bases and J by 9 bases, 3 bases remained unmatched. The CDR3 sequence is CASSLGQGASEQFF. The CDR3 DNA is TGTGCCAGCAGTTTGGGACAGGGGGCGAGTGAGCAGTTCTTC.

This clone was found once. The rearrangement joins TRBV4-1 to TRBJ2-5, with 9 bases that match TRBD1. Unmatched junction bases numbered 4, after V lost 0 bases and J lost 5 bases. Germline CDR1 reads MGHRA; CDR2 reads YSYEKL. The CDR3 consists of 15 residues. The CDR3 region has the DNA TGCGCCAGCAGCCAAGACACAGGGGGCGAGGAGACCCAGTACTTC. It is translated as CASSQDTGGEETQYF.

The CDR3 protein is CASSFTSGNTEAFF. The CDR3 bases are TGTGCCAGCAGCTTCACCTCAGGGAACACTGAAGCTTTCTTT. V usage is TRBV5-6 and J usage is TRBJ1-1; the D is unclear. The V end was cut by 2 bases, the J end by 1 base, with 9 bases between. Germline V lookup: CDR1 SGHDT, CDR2 YYEEEE. The CDR3 is 14 residues long.

This sequence joins TRBV6-5 and TRBJ2-2, with TRBD1 matching 7 bases. V was clipped by 6 bases and J by 4 bases; unmatched bases: 5. Germline-derived CDR1 and CDR2 are MNHEY and SVGAGI. There are 14 residues in the CDR3. The CDR3 region has the DNA TGTGCCAGCAGGGGGACAGACCTCACCGGGGAGCTGTTTTTT. This sequence encodes CASRGTDLTGELFF.

This clone was counted only a few times. The rearrangement uses TRBV10-3 and TRBJ2-3; 9 bases agree with TRBD2. Trimming took 7 bases from V and 4 from J; bases not matched to a gene: 9. Per germline, CDR1 ENHRY and CDR2 SYGVKD. The CDR3 spans 15 residues. The CDR3 reads CAIKGSGGPPDTQYF. The CDR3, as DNA: TGTGCCATCAAGGGTAGCGGGGGCCCCCCAGATACGCAGTATTTT.

The V and J genes are TRBV6-5 and TRBJ1-2, with D perhaps TRBD1 (5 bases). In germline, CDR1 is MNHEY, CDR2 SVGAGI. V was clipped by 7 bases and J by 4 bases, with 10 bases between them. This CDR3 region has 12 residues. The CDR3 coding sequence is TGTGCCAGCAATGGGGGGGGCTATGGCTACACCTTC. This translates into CASNGGGYGYTF.

The V and J genes are TRBV7-2 and TRBJ2-7; possible D gene TRBD2, 5 bases. V lost 3 bases and J lost 0, with 9 bases in between. This CDR3 region has 14 residues. Germline values: CDR1 SGHTA, CDR2 FQGNSA. In DNA, the CDR3 is TGTGCCAGCAGCTTTCGAGGGAGCTCCTACGAGCAGTACTTC. Translating gives CASSFRGSSYEQYF. The full variable domain, rest sourced from reference TRBV7-2 and TRBJ2-7, is GAGVSQSPSNKVTEKGKDVELRCDPISGHTALYWYRQSLGQGLEFLIYFQGNSAPDKSGLPSDRFSAERTGGSVSTLTIQRTQQEDSAVYLCASSFRGSSYEQYFGPGTRLTVT.

The V call is TRBV6-1, the J call TRBJ2-7; 8 bases are a match to TRBD2. There are 18 residues in the CDR3. Germline values: CDR1 MNHNS, CDR2 SASEGT. Losses at the gene ends were 1 base for V and 4 bases for J; bases not matched to a gene: 15. This CDR3 reads CASSEGIKGEAGAYEQYF. The CDR3, as DNA: TGTGCCAGCAGTGAAGGCATAAAGGGAGAAGCGGGAGCTTACGAGCAGTACTTC.

V gene TRBV28 combines with J gene TRBJ1-2, with a tentative D call TRBD1 (5 bases). Per germline, CDR1 MDHEN and CDR2 SYDVKM. Between the trimmed V and J ends, which lost 6 bases and 4 bases, there was a span of 9 bases. The CDR3 consists of 12 residues. The CDR3 DNA follows: TGTGCCAGCAGGACGGGGGGCTATGGCTACACCTTC. Protein sequence: CASRTGGYGYTF.

This chain uses TRBV4-1 with TRBJ2-1; a weak D match, TRBD1 (7 bases). Trimming removed 1 base from V and 7 bases from J, with 14 bases in between. This CDR3 spans 15 amino acids. Per germline, CDR1 MGHRA and CDR2 YSYEKL. In nucleotides, the CDR3 is TGCGCCAGCAGCCAAGTGGAGGGGGCGGATAATGAGCAGTTCTTC. It codes for CASSQVEGADNEQFF.

This rearrangement joins TRBV12-3 or TRBV12-4 to TRBJ2-1; 12 nucleotides agree with TRBD2. The junction had 5 bases not matched to a gene; V was cut back by 10 bases and J by 7 bases. This CDR3 is 13 amino acids long. The CDR3 protein is CATSGRAGNEQFF. As DNA, the CDR3 is TGTGCCACTAGCGGGAGGGCCGGGAATGAGCAGTTCTTC.

The rearrangement links TRBV6-1 to TRBJ1-2; D remains unclear. Germline CDR1 reads MNHNS; CDR2 reads SASEGT. This CDR3 has 12 residues. V lost 3 bases to trimming and J lost 7 bases, with 9 bases between them. The CDR3 loop reads CASSDETIGYTF. The CDR3 DNA is TGTGCCAGCAGTGATGAGACAATTGGCTACACCTTC.